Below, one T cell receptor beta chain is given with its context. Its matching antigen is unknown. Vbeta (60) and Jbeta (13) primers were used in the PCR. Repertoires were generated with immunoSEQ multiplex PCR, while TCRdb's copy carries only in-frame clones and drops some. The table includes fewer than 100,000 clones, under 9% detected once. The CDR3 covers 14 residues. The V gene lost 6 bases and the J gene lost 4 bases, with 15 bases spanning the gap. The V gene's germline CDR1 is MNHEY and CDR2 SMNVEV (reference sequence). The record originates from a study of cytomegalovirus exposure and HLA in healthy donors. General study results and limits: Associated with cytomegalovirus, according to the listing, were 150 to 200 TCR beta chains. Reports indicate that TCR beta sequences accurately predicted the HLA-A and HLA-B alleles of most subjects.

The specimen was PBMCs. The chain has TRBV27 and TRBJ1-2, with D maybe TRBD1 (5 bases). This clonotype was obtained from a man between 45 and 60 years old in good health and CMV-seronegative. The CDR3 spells CASSRTSGIYGYTF. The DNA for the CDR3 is TGTGCCAGCAGCCGGACCTCAGGGATCTATGGCTACACCTTC.